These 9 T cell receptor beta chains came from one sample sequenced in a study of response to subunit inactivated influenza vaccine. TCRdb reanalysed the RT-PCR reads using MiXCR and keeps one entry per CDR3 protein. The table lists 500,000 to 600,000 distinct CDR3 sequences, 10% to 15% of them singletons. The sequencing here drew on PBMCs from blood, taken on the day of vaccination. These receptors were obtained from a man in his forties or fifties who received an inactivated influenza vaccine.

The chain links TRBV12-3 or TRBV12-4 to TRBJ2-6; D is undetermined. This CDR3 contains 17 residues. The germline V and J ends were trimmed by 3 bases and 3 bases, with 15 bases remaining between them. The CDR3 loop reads CASSFSPRPGGANVLTF. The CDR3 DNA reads TGTGCCAGCAGTTTTTCGCCCCGCCCGGGTGGGGCCAACGTCCTGACTTTC.

The CDR3 DNA reads as TGTGCCAGCAGTGGAGCGGGAGGGCCCTACAATGAGCAGTTCTTC. It codes for CASSGAGGPYNEQFF. This chain connects TRBV12-3 or TRBV12-4 to TRBJ2-1; 10 bases fit TRBD2. The CDR3 has 15 residues. V shed 5 bases, J shed 2 bases, and the junction held 3 bases outside the gene matches.

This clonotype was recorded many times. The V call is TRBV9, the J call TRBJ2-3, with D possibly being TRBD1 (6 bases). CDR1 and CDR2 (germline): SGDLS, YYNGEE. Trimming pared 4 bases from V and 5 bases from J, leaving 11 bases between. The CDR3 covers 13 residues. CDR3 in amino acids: CASSSLDRDTQYF. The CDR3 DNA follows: TGTGCCAGCAGCTCGCTGGACAGAGATACGCAGTATTTT.

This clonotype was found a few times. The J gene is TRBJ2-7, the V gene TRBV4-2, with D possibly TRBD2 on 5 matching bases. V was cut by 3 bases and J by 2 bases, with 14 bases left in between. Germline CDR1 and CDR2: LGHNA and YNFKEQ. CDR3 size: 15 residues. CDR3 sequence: CASSQERTIAYEQYF. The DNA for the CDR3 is TGTGCCAGCAGCCAGGAGCGGACCATTGCCTACGAGCAGTACTTC.

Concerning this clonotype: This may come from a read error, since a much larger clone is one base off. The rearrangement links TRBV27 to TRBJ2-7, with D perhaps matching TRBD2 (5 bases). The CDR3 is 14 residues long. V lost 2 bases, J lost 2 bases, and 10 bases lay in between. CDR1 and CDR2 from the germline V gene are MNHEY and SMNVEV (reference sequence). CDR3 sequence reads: CASSLQEVPYEQYF. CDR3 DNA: TGTGCCAGCAGTTTACAGGAGGTACCCTACGAGCAGTACTTC.

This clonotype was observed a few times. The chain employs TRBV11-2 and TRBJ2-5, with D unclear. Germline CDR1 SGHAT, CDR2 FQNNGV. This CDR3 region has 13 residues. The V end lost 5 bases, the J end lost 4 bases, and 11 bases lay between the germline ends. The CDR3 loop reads CASSIHKGETQYF. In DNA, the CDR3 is TGTGCCAGCAGCATTCACAAGGGAGAGACCCAGTACTTC.

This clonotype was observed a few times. Here the CDR3 DNA reads TGTGCCAGCAGCCGGGCCAGCAGCCGAAATGAGCAGTTCTTC. Residues: CASSRASSRNEQFF. This rearrangement joins TRBV3-1 to TRBJ2-1; D remains ambiguous. Germline V gene lookup returns CDR1 LGHDT and CDR2 YNNKEL (reference sequence). The CDR3 consists of 14 residues. V was shortened by 4 bases and J by 7 bases, with 14 bases between the two germline ends.

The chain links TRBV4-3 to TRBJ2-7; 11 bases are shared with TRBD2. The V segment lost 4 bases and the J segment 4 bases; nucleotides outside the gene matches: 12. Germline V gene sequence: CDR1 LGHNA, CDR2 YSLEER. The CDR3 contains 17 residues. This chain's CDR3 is CASSLAGGAGERYEQYF. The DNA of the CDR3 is TGCGCCAGCAGCCTAGCGGGAGGGGCAGGGGAAAGGTACGAGCAGTACTTC.

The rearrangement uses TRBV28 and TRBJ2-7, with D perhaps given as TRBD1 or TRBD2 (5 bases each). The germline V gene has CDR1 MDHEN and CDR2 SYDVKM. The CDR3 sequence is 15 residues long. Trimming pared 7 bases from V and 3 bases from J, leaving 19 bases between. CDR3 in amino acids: CASTFLFGANYEQYF. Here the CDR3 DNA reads TGTGCCAGCACCTTCCTATTCGGGGCAAACTACGAGCAGTACTTC.